Reported below is one T cell receptor beta chain. Its antigen is still unknown. Using RNA template, CDR3s of TCR alpha and beta were amplified with iRepertoire arm-PCR. Tissue mRNA or PBMC total RNA, about 85-400 ng, went into one-step reverse transcription and amplification. TCRdb reprocessed the multiplex PCR reads with MiXCR, giving one entry per CDR3 protein. The repertoire includes 17,000 or so distinct CDR3 sequences, 58% of them detected once, and around 42% sits in the top ten. The data belong to a study of glioma-infiltrating T cells. Regarding the study as a whole: Only very few CDR3 sequences appeared in both tissue and blood. Gliomas, especially low-grade, showed above-expected tissue-blood divergence; non-neoplastic patients showed below.

This CDR3 is built from 13 residues. Germline CDR1 and CDR2: MNHEY and SVGEGT. Trimming shortened V by 4 bases and J by 12 bases, and 16 bases separated the two germline ends. Sequencing was performed on glioma tissue, nonneoplastic brain tissue, or PBMCs (not recorded which). The sequence was obtained from a human donor with low-grade glioma or glioblastoma, undergoing nonglioma brain surgery, or in good health (not recorded which). The chain uses TRBV6-2 or TRBV6-3 and TRBJ2-1; no clear D. DNA of the CDR3: TGTGCCAGCAGTTTCGTCGATAGGGTTGGGCAGTTCTTC. Translation: CASSFVDRVGQFF.